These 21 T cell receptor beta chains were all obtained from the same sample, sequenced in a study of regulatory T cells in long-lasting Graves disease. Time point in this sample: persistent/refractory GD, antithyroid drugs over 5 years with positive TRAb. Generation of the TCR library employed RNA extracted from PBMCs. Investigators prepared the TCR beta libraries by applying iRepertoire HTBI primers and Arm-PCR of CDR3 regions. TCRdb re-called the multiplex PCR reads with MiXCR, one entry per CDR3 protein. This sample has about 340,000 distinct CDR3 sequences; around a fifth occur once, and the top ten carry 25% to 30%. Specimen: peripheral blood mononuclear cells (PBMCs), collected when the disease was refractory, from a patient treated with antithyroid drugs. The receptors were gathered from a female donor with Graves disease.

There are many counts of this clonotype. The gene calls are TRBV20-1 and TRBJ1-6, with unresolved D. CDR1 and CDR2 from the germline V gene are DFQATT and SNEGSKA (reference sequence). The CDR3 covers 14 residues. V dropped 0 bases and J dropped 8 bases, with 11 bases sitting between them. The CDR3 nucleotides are TGCAGTGCTAGAGAGGGGATTCGGGATTCACCCCTCCACTTT. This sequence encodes CSAREGIRDSPLHF.

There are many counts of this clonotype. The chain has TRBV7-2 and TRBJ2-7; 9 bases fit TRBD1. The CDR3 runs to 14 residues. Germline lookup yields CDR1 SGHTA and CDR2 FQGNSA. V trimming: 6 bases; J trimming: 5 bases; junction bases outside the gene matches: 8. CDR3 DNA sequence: TGTGCCAGCAGTTCACCGGGACAGGGCCACGAGCAGTACTTC. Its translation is CASSSPGQGHEQYF.

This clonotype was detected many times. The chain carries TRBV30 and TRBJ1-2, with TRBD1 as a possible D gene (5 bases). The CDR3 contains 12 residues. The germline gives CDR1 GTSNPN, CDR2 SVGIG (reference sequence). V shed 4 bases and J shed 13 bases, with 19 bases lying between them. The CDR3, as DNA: TGTGCCTGGAATACAGGTTCCCCATCCGGCACCTTC. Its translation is CAWNTGSPSGTF.

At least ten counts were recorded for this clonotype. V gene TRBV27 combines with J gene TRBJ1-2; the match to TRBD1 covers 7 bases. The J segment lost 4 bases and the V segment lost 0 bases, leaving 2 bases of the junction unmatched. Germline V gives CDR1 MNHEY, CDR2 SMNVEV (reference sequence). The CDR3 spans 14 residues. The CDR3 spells CASSLSPGGYGYTF. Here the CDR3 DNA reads TGTGCCAGCAGTTTATCGCCAGGGGGCTATGGCTACACCTTC.

CDR3 nucleotides: TGTGCCAGTAGTATTTACAGGGCGTCCTATGGCTACACCTTC. It translates to CASSIYRASYGYTF. The genes are TRBV19 and TRBJ1-2, with D possibly matching TRBD1 (6 bases). V was shortened by 3 bases and J by 4 bases, with 12 bases between the two germline ends. CDR1 is LNHDA and CDR2 is SQIVND in the germline V gene (reference sequence). The CDR3 sequence is 14 residues long.

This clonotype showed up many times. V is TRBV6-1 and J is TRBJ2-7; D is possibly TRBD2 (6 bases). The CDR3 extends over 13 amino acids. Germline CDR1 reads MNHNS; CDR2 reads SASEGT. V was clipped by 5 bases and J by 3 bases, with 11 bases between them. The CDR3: CASSRTEGYEQYF. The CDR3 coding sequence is TGTGCCAGCAGTCGGACGGAGGGCTACGAGCAGTACTTC.

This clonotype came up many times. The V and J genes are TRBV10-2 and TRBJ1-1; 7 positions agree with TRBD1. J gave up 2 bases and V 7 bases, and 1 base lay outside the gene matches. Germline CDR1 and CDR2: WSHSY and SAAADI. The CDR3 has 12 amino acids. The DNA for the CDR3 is TGCGCCAGCAACAGGGGCAACACTGAAGCTTTCTTT. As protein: CASNRGNTEAFF.

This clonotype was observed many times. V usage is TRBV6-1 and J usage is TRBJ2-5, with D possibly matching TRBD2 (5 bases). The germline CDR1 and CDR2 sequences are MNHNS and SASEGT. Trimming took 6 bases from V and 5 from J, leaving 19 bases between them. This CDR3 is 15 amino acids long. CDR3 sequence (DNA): TGTGCCAGCAGCTTGCCCTACCTCCCGGGGGAGACCCAGTACTTC. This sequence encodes CASSLPYLPGETQYF.

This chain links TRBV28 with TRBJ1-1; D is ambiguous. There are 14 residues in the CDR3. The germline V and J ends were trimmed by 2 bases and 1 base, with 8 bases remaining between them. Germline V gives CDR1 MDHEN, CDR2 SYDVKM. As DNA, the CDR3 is TGTGCCAGCAGTTTACCACAGCAGAACACTGAAGCTTTCTTT. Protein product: CASSLPQQNTEAFF.

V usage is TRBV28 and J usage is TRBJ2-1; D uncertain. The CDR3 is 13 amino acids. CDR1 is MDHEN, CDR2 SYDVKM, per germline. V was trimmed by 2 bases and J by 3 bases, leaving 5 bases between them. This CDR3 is CASSLRSYNEQFF. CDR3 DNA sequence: TGTGCCAGCAGTTTACGGAGCTACAATGAGCAGTTCTTC.

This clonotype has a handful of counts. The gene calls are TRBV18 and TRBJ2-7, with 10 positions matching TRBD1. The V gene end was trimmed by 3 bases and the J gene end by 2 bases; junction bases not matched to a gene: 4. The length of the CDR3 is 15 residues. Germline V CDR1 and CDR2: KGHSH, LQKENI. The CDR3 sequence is CASSPWDRGTYEQYF. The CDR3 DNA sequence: TGTGCCAGCTCACCTTGGGACAGGGGAACCTACGAGCAGTACTTC.

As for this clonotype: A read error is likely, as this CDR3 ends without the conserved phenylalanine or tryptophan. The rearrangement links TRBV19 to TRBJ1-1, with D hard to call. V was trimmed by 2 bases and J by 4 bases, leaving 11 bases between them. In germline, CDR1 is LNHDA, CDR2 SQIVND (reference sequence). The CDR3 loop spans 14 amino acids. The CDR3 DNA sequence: TGTGCCAGTAGTATACGGTCCCAGGTCACTGAAGCTTTCCTT. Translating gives CASSIRSQVTEAFL.

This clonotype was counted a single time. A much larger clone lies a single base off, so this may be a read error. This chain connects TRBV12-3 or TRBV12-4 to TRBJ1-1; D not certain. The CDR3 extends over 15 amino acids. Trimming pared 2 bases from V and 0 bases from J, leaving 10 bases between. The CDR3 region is CASSLSPGLNTEAFF. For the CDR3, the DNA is TGTGCCAGCAGTTTAAGCCCAGGCTTGAACACTGAAGCTTTCTTT.

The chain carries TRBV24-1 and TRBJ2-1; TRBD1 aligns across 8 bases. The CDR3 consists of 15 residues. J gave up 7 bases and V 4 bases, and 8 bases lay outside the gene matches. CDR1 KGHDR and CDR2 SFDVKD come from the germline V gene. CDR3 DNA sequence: TGTGCCACCAGTGACACAGGACAGGGTGGGAATGAGCAGTTCTTC. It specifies CATSDTGQGGNEQFF.

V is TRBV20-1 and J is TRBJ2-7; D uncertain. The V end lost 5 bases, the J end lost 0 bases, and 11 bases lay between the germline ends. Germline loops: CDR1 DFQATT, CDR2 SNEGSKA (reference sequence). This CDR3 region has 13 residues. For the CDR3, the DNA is TGCAGTGCTGTCCTCAGCAACTCCTACGAGCAGTACTTC. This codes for CSAVLSNSYEQYF.

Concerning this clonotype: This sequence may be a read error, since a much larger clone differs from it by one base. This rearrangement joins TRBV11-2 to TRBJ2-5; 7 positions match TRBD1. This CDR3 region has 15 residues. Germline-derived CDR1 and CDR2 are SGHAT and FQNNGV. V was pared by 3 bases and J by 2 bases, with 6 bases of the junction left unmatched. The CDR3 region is CASSLTGTPQETQYF. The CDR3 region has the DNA TGTGCCAGCAGCTTGACAGGGACCCCTCAAGAGACCCAGTACTTC.

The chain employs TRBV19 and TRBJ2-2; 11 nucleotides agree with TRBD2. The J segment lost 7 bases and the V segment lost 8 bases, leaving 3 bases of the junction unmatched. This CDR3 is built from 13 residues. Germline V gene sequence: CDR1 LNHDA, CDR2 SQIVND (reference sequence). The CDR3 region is CASLAGGRGELFF. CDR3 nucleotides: TGTGCCAGTCTAGCGGGAGGTCGCGGGGAGCTGTTTTTT.

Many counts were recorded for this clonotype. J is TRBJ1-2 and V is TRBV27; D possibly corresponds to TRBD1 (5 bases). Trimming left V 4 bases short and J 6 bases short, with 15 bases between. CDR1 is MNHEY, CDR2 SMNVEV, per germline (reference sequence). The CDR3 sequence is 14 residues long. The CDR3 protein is CASSSNQGWDGYTF. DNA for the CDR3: TGTGCCAGCAGTTCCAACCAGGGATGGGATGGCTACACCTTC.

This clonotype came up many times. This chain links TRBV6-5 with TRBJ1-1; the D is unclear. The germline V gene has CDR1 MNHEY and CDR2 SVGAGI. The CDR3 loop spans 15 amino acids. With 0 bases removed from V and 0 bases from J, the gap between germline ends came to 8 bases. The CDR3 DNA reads TGTGCCAGCAGTTACTCGAATGAGGTGAACACTGAAGCTTTCTTT. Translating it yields CASSYSNEVNTEAFF.

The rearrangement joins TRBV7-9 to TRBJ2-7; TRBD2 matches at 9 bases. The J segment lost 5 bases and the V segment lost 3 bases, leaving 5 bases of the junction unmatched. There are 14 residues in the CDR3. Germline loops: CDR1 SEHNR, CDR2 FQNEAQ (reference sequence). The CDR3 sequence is CASSFMTSGHEQYF. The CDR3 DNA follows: TGTGCCAGCAGCTTTATGACTAGCGGACACGAGCAGTACTTC.

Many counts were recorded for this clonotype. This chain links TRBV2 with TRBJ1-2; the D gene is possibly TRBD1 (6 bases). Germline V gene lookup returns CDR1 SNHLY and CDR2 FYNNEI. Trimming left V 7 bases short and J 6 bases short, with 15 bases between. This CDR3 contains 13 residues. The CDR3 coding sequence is TGTGCCAGCACTCTCCAGGGGTTGGATGGCTACACCTTC. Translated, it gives CASTLQGLDGYTF.